This T cell receptor beta chain was found in a study of T cell repertoires in cytomegalovirus infection. Study at large: Public TCR beta signatures were indicative of both CMV infection and a matching HLA type.

Study-wide results and limits: Summed public TCR beta family frequency identified CMV carriers bearing the relevant HLA. The ex vivo response was dominated by HLA-C-restricted CMV-specific TCR beta clonotypes.

Trimming stripped 4 bases from V and 7 bases from J, with 28 bases between. Germline V lookup: CDR1 SEHNR, CDR2 FQNEAQ (reference sequence). This CDR3 spans 19 amino acids. As regards this clonotype: Its target is not known.

TCRdb recomputed calls from the reads with MiXCR, one row per CDR3 protein. The table shows 150,000 or so distinct CDR3 sequences, with 15% to 20% occurring only once. The specimen sequenced was CD8+ T cells from PBMCs. The rearrangement joins TRBV7-9 to TRBJ2-2; D is perhaps TRBD1 (6 bases). This clonotype was sampled from a human donor in good health (CMV status not recorded). Some clones in this sample may be carry-over from other donors' samples. This chain's CDR3 is CASSYPIGDRKNTGGELFF. DNA of the CDR3: TGTGCCAGCAGCTATCCTATTGGAGACAGGAAAAACACCGGCGGGGAGCTGTTTTTT.